A single sample gave rise to the 19 T cell receptor beta chains below, sequenced in a study of post-analysis software for immune sequencing data. Study-level points and caveats: TRBV5-6, TRBV5-1 and TRBV20-1 belonged to a set of roughly 5 TRBV segments that were more frequent in patients than controls.

Which antigens these TCRs recognize remains unknown. Unique molecular identifiers had been added to the TCR beta cDNA libraries. Each CDR3 protein gets one entry after TCRdb re-called the PCR reads with MiXCR. The sample lists more than 350,000 distinct CDR3 sequences; 39% were seen once. Material for sequencing was blood. These receptors all come from a girl between 2 and 10 years old with multiple sclerosis.

The chain links TRBV18 to TRBJ2-7; TRBD2 agrees at 9 bases. TRBJ2-5 matches the DNA end more closely, so the J call is doubtful. The CDR3 has 15 residues. The germline gives CDR1 KGHSH, CDR2 LQKENI. Here the CDR3 DNA reads TGTGCCAGCTCACCATTAGCGGGGGAACAAGAGACCCAGTACTTC. This translates into CASSPLAGEQETQYF.

The chain joins TRBV7-8 to TRBJ1-1; D is ambiguous. This CDR3 spans 16 amino acids. The germline V gene encodes CDR1 SGHVS and CDR2 FQNEAQ. V was clipped by 3 bases and J by 1 base, with 15 bases between them. Written as DNA, the CDR3 is TGTGCCAGCAGCTTGGCCATCGGACGGTCGAACACTGAAGCTTTCTTT. It codes for CASSLAIGRSNTEAFF.

This rearrangement joins TRBV11-2 to TRBJ2-7, with 9 bases lining up with TRBD1. Germline V CDR1 and CDR2: SGHAT, FQNNGV. The CDR3 loop spans 13 amino acids. Germline trimming cut 5 bases from V and 5 bases from J; bases unmatched to any gene: 4. The CDR3 coding sequence is TGTGCCAGCAGCCAGGGACAGGGAGACGAGCAGTACTTC. Its protein product is CASSQGQGDEQYF.

V and J are TRBV29-1 and TRBJ1-1, with D unclear. The ends were cut back, 7 bases at V and 3 bases at J, with 6 bases in the middle. The CDR3 is made up of 10 amino acids. Germline V CDR1 and CDR2: SQVTM, ANQGSEA. The CDR3: CSGGDTEAFF. The DNA for the CDR3 is TGCAGCGGCGGGGACACTGAAGCTTTCTTT.

This chain uses TRBV29-1 with TRBJ2-7; D not resolved. Germline CDR1 and CDR2: SQVTM and ANQGSEA. The CDR3 extends over 11 amino acids. Trimming took 5 bases from V and 3 from J, leaving 8 bases between them. CDR3 residues: CSVLRSYEQYF. The CDR3 DNA follows: TGCAGCGTTTTGCGGAGCTACGAGCAGTACTTC.

V usage is TRBV20-1 and J usage is TRBJ2-7; D may be TRBD1 or TRBD2 (5 bases each). Trimming shortened V by 0 bases and J by 2 bases, and 17 bases separated the two germline ends. CDR1 is DFQATT, CDR2 SNEGSKA, per germline (reference sequence). The CDR3 is made up of 16 amino acids. DNA of the CDR3: TGCAGTGCTAGAGACCCCGGGACCACTAGTACCTACGAGCAGTACTTC. Protein: CSARDPGTTSTYEQYF.

This clonotype showed up just once. The chain is built from TRBV20-1 and TRBJ1-1; TRBD1 is a possible D gene (5 bases). CDR3 length: 15 amino acids. Germline CDR1 is DFQATT and CDR2 is SNEGSKA (reference sequence). Trimming took off 2 bases at V and 0 bases at J, with 13 bases between the two ends. As DNA, the CDR3 is TGCAGTGCTAGATGGGGACTCACCATGAACACTGAAGCTTTCTTT. This codes for CSARWGLTMNTEAFF.

The chain carries TRBV7-2 and TRBJ2-6; D is perhaps TRBD1 (5 bases). The CDR3 contains 15 residues. The germline V gene has CDR1 SGHTA and CDR2 FQGNSA. Trimming removed 3 bases at V and 2 bases at J, with 8 bases between. CDR3 sequence: CASSFRETGANVLTF. The CDR3 nucleotides read TGTGCCAGCAGCTTCAGGGAAACTGGGGCCAACGTCCTGACTTTC.

The rearrangement uses TRBV20-1 and TRBJ2-1, with no clear D. Gene TRBJ2-7 matches the end of the DNA better, so the J call may be wrong. Germline CDR1 and CDR2: DFQATT and SNEGSKA (reference sequence). This CDR3 has 12 amino acids. The CDR3 DNA reads TGCAGTGCCCTCCCTCCTACAAATGAGCAGTACTTC. Its translation is CSALPPTNEQYF.

The chain uses TRBV27 and TRBJ1-5; D remains ambiguous. Trimming cost V 2 bases and J 12 bases, with 8 bases left between them. CDR1 MNHEY and CDR2 SMNVEV come from the germline V gene (reference sequence). The CDR3 consists of 11 residues. The CDR3 loop is CASSLIAIQHF. The CDR3 DNA sequence: TGTGCCAGCAGTTTAATAGCAATCCAGCATTTT.

This clonotype has more than one count but fewer than ten. The chain employs TRBV5-1 and TRBJ2-7; D may be TRBD2 (5 bases). The germline V gene has CDR1 SGHRS and CDR2 YFSETQ. The CDR3 is 13 amino acids. With 2 bases removed from V and 6 bases from J, the gap between germline ends came to 12 bases. The CDR3 coding sequence is TGCGCCAGCAGCTTTGAGGGATTCACCGAGCAGTACTTC. Amino acids: CASSFEGFTEQYF.

The CDR3 here is CASTRHGYGYTF. In DNA form, the CDR3 reads TGTGCCAGCACGAGACACGGCTATGGCTACACCTTC. The gene calls are TRBV6-6 and TRBJ1-2, with D uncertain. V was trimmed by 7 bases and J by 4 bases, leaving 10 bases between them. Germline-derived CDR1 and CDR2 are MNHNY and SVGAGI (reference sequence). This CDR3 is 12 amino acids long.

This clonotype was seen only a few times. The chain employs TRBV24-1 and TRBJ2-7, with D perhaps matching TRBD1 (5 bases). The CDR3 consists of 18 residues. V lost 0 bases and J lost 2, with 19 bases in between. Per germline, CDR1 KGHDR and CDR2 SFDVKD. The CDR3 nucleotides are TGTGCCACCAGTGATTTGCAAGGGGTCGGCGTAAATACCTACGAGCAGTACTTC. As protein: CATSDLQGVGVNTYEQYF.

The chain uses TRBV18 and TRBJ2-7; D possibly corresponds to TRBD2 (6 bases). In germline, CDR1 is KGHSH, CDR2 LQKENI. V gave up 3 bases and J gave up 5 bases, with 20 bases separating them. The CDR3 loop spans 16 amino acids. CDR3 protein: CASSPAGLLTSNEQYF. CDR3 nucleotide sequence: TGTGCCAGCTCACCCGCGGGACTCCTAACTTCCAACGAGCAGTACTTC.

The CDR3 sequence: CASSLEPGQGAYNEQFF. Here the CDR3 DNA reads TGTGCCAGCAGCTTGGAACCCGGACAGGGGGCCTACAATGAGCAGTTCTTC. This sequence joins TRBV5-5 and TRBJ2-1; TRBD1 matches 10 bases. CDR1 is SGHKS and CDR2 is YYEKEE in the germline V gene (reference sequence). J was trimmed by 2 bases and V by 0 bases; bases with no gene match: 5. The CDR3 runs to 17 residues.

The chain carries TRBV12-3 or TRBV12-4 and TRBJ2-2; D might be TRBD2 (5 bases). The CDR3 totals 15 residues. V lost 3 bases and J lost 1, with 9 bases in between. CDR3 nucleotides: TGTGCCAGCAGTTTGCGGGCAGGGAACACCGGGGAGCTGTTTTTT. Protein product: CASSLRAGNTGELFF.

This clonotype was counted once. This chain connects TRBV7-2 to TRBJ2-5; 16 bases are shared with TRBD2. In germline, CDR1 is SGHTA, CDR2 FQGNSA. Trimming removed 5 bases from V and 11 bases from J; junction bases left unmatched: 14. The length of the CDR3 is 17 residues. The CDR3 DNA reads TGTGCCAGCAGCCCGCATCTGGGACTAGCGGGAGGGCAAAAGCAGTACTTC. Amino acids: CASSPHLGLAGGQKQYF.

The chain couples TRBV5-1 to TRBJ2-3; D might be TRBD2 (7 bases). The V end was cut by 3 bases, the J end by 4 bases, with 12 bases between. Germline CDR1 and CDR2: SGHRS and YFSETQ. The CDR3 contains 14 residues. The CDR3 nucleotides are TGCGCCAGCAGCTACGGGGGGCCCCCAGATACGCAGTATTTT. Its translation is CASSYGGPPDTQYF.

The chain links TRBV28 to TRBJ2-5, with 7 bases identical to TRBD1. The DNA end favors TRBJ2-7, so the J call may be wrong. Germline V CDR1 and CDR2: MDHEN, SYDVKM. This CDR3 is 15 amino acids long. In nucleotides, the CDR3 is TGTGCCAGCAGTTCTACCGACAGGGTTGACAACGAGCAGTACTTC. Translating it yields CASSSTDRVDNEQYF.